The 24 T cell receptor beta chains in this list originate from one sample, sequenced in a study of blood T cell repertoires in COVID-19. Only in-frame clones appear in the TCRdb table, and some are missing; sequencing was by immunoSEQ multiplex PCR. The sample yields some 130,000 clones, 86% seen once. Specimen: peripheral blood. All receptors derive from a woman in her 70s with COVID-19, enrolled during active disease.

The chain joins TRBV2 to TRBJ1-2; TRBD1 matches 8 bases. This CDR3 spans 13 amino acids. Germline assignment: CDR1 SNHLY and CDR2 FYNNEI. The J segment lost 8 bases and the V segment lost 5 bases, leaving 7 bases of the junction unmatched. This chain's CDR3 is CASSPGQGAGYTF. The CDR3 region has the DNA TGTGCCAGCAGTCCCGGCCAGGGGGCCGGCTACACCTTC.

The chain uses TRBV3-1 (or the pseudogene TRBV3-2) and TRBJ2-3; D is perhaps TRBD2 (5 bases). This CDR3 has 16 amino acids. The V gene lost 3 bases and the J gene lost 0 bases, with 13 bases spanning the gap. Germline CDR1 LGHDT, CDR2 YNNKEL (reference sequence). This chain's CDR3 is CASSHGEWVSTDTQYF. CDR3 coding DNA: TGTGCCAGCAGCCACGGGGAGTGGGTGAGCACAGATACGCAGTATTTT.

The chain links TRBV7-2 to TRBJ1-4; D remains ambiguous. Germline CDR1 is SGHTA and CDR2 is FQGNSA. The CDR3 totals 15 residues. V dropped 4 bases and J dropped 8 bases, with 17 bases sitting between them. The CDR3 region is CASSSPIRPGEKLFF. DNA for the CDR3: TGTGCCAGCAGCTCCCCCATCCGCCCCGGGGAAAAACTGTTTTTT.

Written as DNA, the CDR3 is TGTGCCAGCAGTTTAGGAGGGAACGAGCAGTACTTC. It encodes CASSLGGNEQYF. The chain combines TRBV12-3 or TRBV12-4 with TRBJ2-7, with a weak D call TRBD2 (5 bases). Trimming removed 1 base from V and 5 bases from J, with 6 bases in between. CDR3 size: 12 residues.

This sequence joins TRBV6-4 and TRBJ2-2; the match to TRBD1 covers 7 bases. Trimming cost V 6 bases and J 5 bases; bases outside gene matches: 9. Germline V gene data show CDR1 as MRHNA and CDR2 as SNTAGT. The CDR3 length is 15 residues. The CDR3 protein is CASSHQGEGTGELFF. Here the CDR3 DNA reads TGTGCCAGCAGCCACCAGGGGGAAGGTACCGGGGAGCTGTTTTTT.

This clone came up a few times. The V gene is TRBV5-1, the J gene TRBJ1-3, with no clear D. V gave up 5 bases and J gave up 2 bases, with 8 bases separating them. The CDR3 loop spans 13 amino acids. Germline V gene data show CDR1 as SGHRS and CDR2 as YFSETQ. CDR3 DNA sequence: TGCGCCAGCAGTGAGAGCCCTGGAAACACCATATATTTT. Amino acids: CASSESPGNTIYF.

This sequence joins TRBV29-1 and TRBJ2-3; 7 bases match TRBD2. This CDR3 is built from 13 residues. The V and J ends lost 3 bases and 1 base, in that order; junction bases with no gene match: 1. Germline lookup yields CDR1 SQVTM and CDR2 ANQGSEA. Here the CDR3 DNA reads TGCAGCGTTGATGCGGGGGGCACAGATACGCAGTATTTT. As protein: CSVDAGGTDTQYF.

The rearrangement joins TRBV5-6 to TRBJ2-3; 8 nucleotides match TRBD2. J lost 4 bases, V lost 6 bases, and 16 bases had no gene match. The CDR3 runs 17 residues. From germline, CDR1 is SGHDT and CDR2 YYEEEE. The CDR3 DNA is TGTGCCAGCACCCCCAGTGTGGAGCGGGGGAATTCAGATACGCAGTATTTT. It yields the protein CASTPSVERGNSDTQYF.

The gene calls are TRBV12-3 or TRBV12-4 and TRBJ1-2; D may be TRBD1 (5 bases). V lost 7 bases, J lost 7 bases, and 16 bases lay in between. The length of the CDR3 is 13 residues. This CDR3 reads CASNYAGDSGYTF. The CDR3, as DNA: TGTGCCAGCAATTACGCGGGGGATTCTGGCTACACCTTC.

The V gene is TRBV2, the J gene TRBJ2-7; 11 bases match TRBD2. With 4 bases clipped from V and 3 bases from J, the junction kept 2 bases outside the gene matches. The CDR3 loop spans 14 amino acids. Per the germline V gene, CDR1 is SNHLY and CDR2 is FYNNEI. The DNA for the CDR3 is TGTGCCAGCAGTGGACTAGCGGGGAACTACGAGCAGTACTTC. Its translation: CASSGLAGNYEQYF.

The chain is built from TRBV24-1 and TRBJ1-4; 9 bases fit TRBD1. Per the germline V gene, CDR1 is KGHDR and CDR2 is SFDVKD. The CDR3 consists of 16 residues. V lost 9 bases to trimming and J lost 0 bases; unmatched junction nucleotides: 7. CDR3 DNA sequence: TGTGCCACCTTGGACAGGGGACCACCAACTAATGAAAAACTGTTTTTT. This codes for CATLDRGPPTNEKLFF.

In its sample, this clone was seen once. The J gene is TRBJ2-7, the V gene TRBV3-1 (or the pseudogene TRBV3-2); D not resolved. V lost 1 base and J lost 6, with 7 bases in between. The length of the CDR3 is 12 residues. Germline CDR1 is LGHDT and CDR2 is YNNKEL (reference sequence). Here the CDR3 reads CASSQAGSEQYF. The CDR3 DNA reads as TGTGCCAGCAGCCAAGCGGGTTCCGAGCAGTACTTC.

In its sample, this clone was seen once. V and J are TRBV28 and TRBJ2-5; D gene uncertain. Germline CDR1 is MDHEN and CDR2 is SYDVKM. V was trimmed by 6 bases and J by 5 bases, leaving 7 bases between them. This CDR3 region has 11 residues. The CDR3 reads CASSPLETQYF. CDR3 nucleotides: TGTGCCAGCAGCCCCCTTGAGACCCAGTACTTC.

The chain is built from TRBV6-6 and TRBJ1-5; D might be TRBD1 (5 bases). CDR3 length: 15 residues. Germline loops: CDR1 MNHNY, CDR2 SVGAGI (reference sequence). V was cut by 0 bases and J by 7 bases, with 13 bases left in between. CDR3 coding DNA: TGTGCCAGCAGTTACTCAAGTGGGGCGGGACAGCCCCAGCATTTT. Its translation: CASSYSSGAGQPQHF.

This chain links TRBV28 with TRBJ2-3; the match to TRBD1 covers 9 bases. The V gene's germline CDR1 is MDHEN and CDR2 SYDVKM. The CDR3 is made up of 15 amino acids. V was clipped by 8 bases and J by 3 bases; unmatched bases: 9. In DNA form, the CDR3 reads TGTGCCAGCCACGTACAGGGGGCGGGTACAGATACGCAGTATTTT. It translates to CASHVQGAGTDTQYF. The whole variable domain, filled in from reference TRBV28 and TRBJ2-3, reads DVKVTQSSRYLVKRTGEKVFLECVQDMDHENMFWYRQDPGLGLRLIYFSYDVKMKEKGDIPEGYSVSREKKERFSLILESASTNQTSMYLCASHVQGAGTDTQYFGPGTRLTVL.

V usage is TRBV5-6 and J usage is TRBJ1-2; 7 positions agree with TRBD1. The CDR3 consists of 14 residues. Germline lookup yields CDR1 SGHDT and CDR2 YYEEEE. V dropped 4 bases and J dropped 4; count of bases not matched to a gene: 7. CDR3 region: CASSQDRDIYGYTF. CDR3 nucleotides: TGTGCCAGCAGCCAAGACAGGGACATCTATGGCTACACCTTC.

This chain uses TRBV27 with TRBJ1-4, with D hard to call. V was shortened by 4 bases and J by 11 bases, with 20 bases between the two germline ends. This CDR3 has 15 residues. CDR1 is MNHEY and CDR2 is SMNVEV in the germline V gene (reference sequence). CDR3 residues: CASSYGGSPIGKLFF. The DNA of the CDR3 is TGTGCCAGCAGTTATGGAGGCAGCCCAATTGGGAAACTGTTTTTT.

The chain has TRBV6-5 and TRBJ1-2; D is unresolved. Germline V CDR1 and CDR2: MNHEY, SVGAGI. Trimming took off 2 bases at V and 8 bases at J, with 12 bases between the two ends. The CDR3 spans 13 residues. The chain's CDR3 is CASSYLGSGGYTF. CDR3 coding DNA: TGTGCCAGCAGTTACCTCGGGAGTGGAGGCTACACCTTC.

The J gene is TRBJ1-5, the V gene TRBV18; the match to TRBD1 covers 8 bases. There are 17 residues in the CDR3. Losses at the gene ends were 2 bases for V and 0 bases for J; bases not matched to a gene: 6. Germline lookup yields CDR1 KGHSH and CDR2 LQKENI. Here the CDR3 DNA reads TGTGCCAGCTCACCATTACCAGGGGGCTTTAGCAATCAGCCCCAGCATTTT. It codes for CASSPLPGGFSNQPQHF.

The chain couples TRBV27 to TRBJ1-5, with 9 bases lining up with TRBD1. Germline values: CDR1 MNHEY, CDR2 SMNVEV (reference sequence). The CDR3 length is 14 residues. V lost 1 base and J lost 6; bases outside the gene matches: 1. The CDR3 protein is CASSLWGQGQPQHF. The CDR3 nucleotides read TGTGCCAGCAGTTTATGGGGACAGGGTCAGCCCCAGCATTTT.

This sequence joins TRBV24-1 and TRBJ2-7, with TRBD1 matching 9 bases. Losses at the gene ends were 2 bases for V and 4 bases for J; bases not matched to a gene: 2. CDR3 length: 14 residues. CDR1 KGHDR and CDR2 SFDVKD come from the germline V gene. CDR3 loop: CATSDSGTGYEQYF. The CDR3 DNA reads TGTGCCACCAGTGATTCCGGGACAGGGTACGAGCAGTACTTC.

The chain combines TRBV3-1 (or the pseudogene TRBV3-2) with TRBJ2-1; 8 bases align to TRBD2. The V gene end was trimmed by 2 bases and the J gene end by 7 bases; junction bases not matched to a gene: 7. CDR1 is LGHDT and CDR2 is YNNKEL in the germline V gene (reference sequence). The CDR3 consists of 15 residues. The CDR3 bases are TGTGCCAGCAGCCAAAGATGGCGGGGGGCGAATGAGCAGTTCTTC. The encoded protein is CASSQRWRGANEQFF.

The chain combines TRBV19 with TRBJ2-1; 9 bases fit TRBD1. Germline loops: CDR1 LNHDA, CDR2 SQIVND (reference sequence). This CDR3 is built from 16 residues. Germline trimming cut 4 bases from V and 4 bases from J; bases unmatched to any gene: 8. DNA for the CDR3: TGTGCCAGTAGTAAACCGGGACAGGGAAAATACAATGAGCAGTTCTTC. This translates into CASSKPGQGKYNEQFF.

The V call is TRBV3-1 (or the pseudogene TRBV3-2), the J call TRBJ1-1; D uncertain. Trimming took 1 base from V and 3 from J, leaving 3 bases between them. Germline V gene data show CDR1 as LGHDT and CDR2 as YNNKEL (reference sequence). CDR3 length equals 12 residues. The CDR3 spells CASSQGDTEAFF. The CDR3 DNA is TGTGCCAGCAGCCAAGGCGACACTGAAGCTTTCTTT.